Each of the 23 T cell receptor beta chains below was sequenced from the same sample in a study of blood T cell repertoires in COVID-19. Sequencing was performed with immunoSEQ multiplex PCR; in TCRdb, only in-frame clones are kept and a portion is missing. The repertoire has more than 90,000 clones, roughly 86% of them found once; the top ten carry approximately 4%. Sequencing used peripheral blood. The receptors were sampled from a man aged 35 to 55 with acute or convalescent COVID-19.

J is TRBJ2-5 and V is TRBV10-3, with D uncertain. Germline values: CDR1 ENHRY, CDR2 SYGVKD. Trimming cost V 6 bases and J 1 base, with 12 bases left between them. This CDR3 region has 14 residues. The CDR3 sequence: CAIRSSAVQETQYF. For the CDR3, the DNA is TGTGCCATCAGATCAAGCGCTGTCCAAGAGACCCAGTACTTC.

This chain uses TRBV27 with TRBJ2-2; the D gene is possibly TRBD2 (6 bases). Trimming removed 7 bases at V and 8 bases at J, with 23 bases between. The CDR3 is 16 amino acids. Germline CDR1 reads MNHEY; CDR2 reads SMNVEV (reference sequence). The CDR3 loop is CASNHLRDSYRGELFF. The CDR3, as DNA: TGTGCCAGCAATCACCTCCGGGACTCCTACCGAGGGGAGCTGTTTTTT.

The J gene is TRBJ1-3, the V gene TRBV3-1 (or the pseudogene TRBV3-2), with D perhaps TRBD1 (5 bases). V lost 0 bases, J lost 2 bases, and 11 bases lay in between. The CDR3 has 16 amino acids. Per germline, CDR1 LGHDT and CDR2 YNNKEL (reference sequence). CDR3 DNA sequence: TGTGCCAGCAGCCAAGATATACCAGGGCCTGGAAACACCATATATTTT. This codes for CASSQDIPGPGNTIYF.

The V call is TRBV5-6, the J call TRBJ1-1, with TRBD1 matching over 8 bases. CDR3 size: 16 residues. Trimming at V came to 2 bases and at J to 3 bases, leaving 9 bases not matched to a gene. CDR1 is SGHDT, CDR2 YYEEEE, per germline. The CDR3 DNA reads as TGTGCCAGCAGCTTACCTCAGGGGGCGGAATACACTGAAGCTTTCTTT. Amino acid sequence: CASSLPQGAEYTEAFF.

DNA of the CDR3: TGTGCCAGCCGCGGGACCTACTCCTACGAGCAGTACTTC. Its protein is CASRGTYSYEQYF. This chain uses TRBV6-5 with TRBJ2-7, with D perhaps matching TRBD2 (6 bases). The V gene's germline CDR1 is MNHEY and CDR2 SVGAGI. V was clipped by 8 bases and J by 0 bases, with 11 bases between them. This CDR3 spans 13 amino acids.

This clone was recorded once. This chain connects TRBV7-2 to TRBJ2-5; 7 nucleotides align to TRBD2. Looked up from germline, CDR1 is SGHTA and CDR2 is FQGNSA. There are 15 residues in the CDR3. V lost 6 bases, J lost 4 bases, and 11 bases stayed unmatched. This chain's CDR3 is CASSSPTSAPETQYF. For the CDR3, the DNA is TGTGCCAGCAGTTCTCCCACTAGCGCCCCAGAGACCCAGTACTTC.

This clone was picked up one time. The genes are TRBV11-2 and TRBJ2-7, with D possibly matching TRBD2 (6 bases). Trimming stripped 5 bases from V and 4 bases from J, with 9 bases between. This CDR3 comprises 12 residues. CDR1 is SGHAT and CDR2 is FQNNGV in the germline V gene. CDR3 sequence: CASSLTSYEQYF. For the CDR3, the DNA is TGTGCCAGCAGCCTGACTAGTTACGAGCAGTACTTC.

This chain uses TRBV29-1 with TRBJ2-3; 13 bases agree with TRBD2. CDR1 and CDR2 from the germline V gene are SQVTM and ANQGSEA. The V segment lost 4 bases and the J segment 3 bases; nucleotides outside the gene matches: 13. This CDR3 has 18 residues. The CDR3 coding sequence is TGCAGCGTTGGGGAACTAGCGGGGGGGAGGTTAGGGACAGATACGCAGTATTTT. Translating it yields CSVGELAGGRLGTDTQYF.

This chain joins TRBV5-4 and TRBJ2-5; 8 bases line up with TRBD2. Germline CDR1 is SGHNT and CDR2 is YYREEE (reference sequence). The CDR3 loop spans 16 amino acids. J was trimmed by 7 bases and V by 4 bases; bases with no gene match: 15. The DNA of the CDR3 is TGTGCCAGCAGCCTGGGACTAGGAGATGTTCGAGGGACCCAGTACTTC. Encoded protein: CASSLGLGDVRGTQYF.

The CDR3 coding sequence is TGTGCCAGCAGCTCAGGAGACAGATCCTACGAGCAGTACTTC. This gives the protein CASSSGDRSYEQYF. The chain joins TRBV11-3 to TRBJ2-7, with D maybe TRBD1 (5 bases). V was clipped by 4 bases and J by 1 base, with 11 bases between them. From germline, CDR1 is SGHNT and CDR2 YENEEA. This CDR3 is built from 14 residues.

The chain links TRBV4-3 to TRBJ1-4; D is unresolved. V lost 0 bases and J 6 bases, leaving 11 bases between the germline ends. This CDR3 has 15 residues. Germline V gene sequence: CDR1 LGHNA, CDR2 YSLEER. This CDR3 reads CASSQDWYSDEKLFF. The CDR3 nucleotides are TGCGCCAGCAGCCAAGATTGGTACAGTGATGAAAAACTGTTTTTT.

The genes are TRBV3-1 (or the pseudogene TRBV3-2) and TRBJ1-4; D gene uncertain. The CDR3 is 13 amino acids. CDR1 LGHDT and CDR2 YNNKEL come from the germline V gene (reference sequence). V gave up 1 base and J gave up 8 bases, with 8 bases separating them. The CDR3 DNA reads TGTGCCAGCAGCCAAGGGGCACAGGAAAAACTGTTTTTT. The encoded protein is CASSQGAQEKLFF.

The gene calls are TRBV4-1 and TRBJ1-2; D is unresolved. V lost 0 bases to trimming and J lost 6 bases, with 17 bases between them. The CDR3 is made up of 16 amino acids. Looked up from germline, CDR1 is MGHRA and CDR2 is YSYEKL. The CDR3 coding sequence is TGCGCCAGCAGCCAAGACTACTATTCGTCACCCGATGGCTACACCTTC. Residues: CASSQDYYSSPDGYTF.

In its sample, this clone was seen a few times. The V call is TRBV19, the J call TRBJ2-1; weak D call: TRBD1 (7 bases). V was clipped by 1 base and J by 16 bases, with 17 bases between them. CDR1 is LNHDA and CDR2 is SQIVND in the germline V gene (reference sequence). The CDR3 has 13 residues. DNA of the CDR3: TGTGCCAGTAGTATAGTAGGAGGGGGCCTCGCCTTCTTC. Translation: CASSIVGGGLAFF.

This chain joins TRBV5-1 and TRBJ1-4, with D hard to call. CDR1 SGHRS and CDR2 YFSETQ come from the germline V gene. Between the trimmed V and J ends, which lost 3 bases and 6 bases, there was a span of 15 bases. The CDR3 is made up of 15 amino acids. The CDR3 reads CASSSAGVGDEKLFF. The CDR3 region has the DNA TGCGCCAGCAGCTCCGCCGGGGTGGGAGATGAAAAACTGTTTTTT.

V gene TRBV14 combines with J gene TRBJ1-2; TRBD1 is a possible D gene (5 bases). The germline gives CDR1 SGHDN, CDR2 FVKESK. V dropped 0 bases and J dropped 4 bases, with 12 bases sitting between them. The CDR3 covers 15 residues. In nucleotides, the CDR3 is TGTGCCAGCAGCCAAGAATTCGGGCAGGGCTATGGCTACACCTTC. It encodes CASSQEFGQGYGYTF.

The V gene is TRBV5-4, the J gene TRBJ1-1, with 7 bases identical to TRBD1. V was clipped by 0 bases and J by 0 bases; unmatched bases: 5. The CDR3 is 16 amino acids. Germline loops: CDR1 SGHNT, CDR2 YYREEE (reference sequence). The CDR3 protein is CASSLDPGQMNTEAFF. The CDR3 DNA sequence: TGTGCCAGCAGCTTGGACCCGGGACAGATGAACACTGAAGCTTTCTTT.

The rearrangement joins TRBV19 to TRBJ2-6; weak D call: TRBD1 (6 bases). CDR3 size: 16 residues. With 3 bases removed from V and 4 bases from J, the gap between germline ends came to 13 bases. Germline V lookup: CDR1 LNHDA, CDR2 SQIVND (reference sequence). This chain's CDR3 is CASSIWGLSGANVLTF. CDR3 DNA sequence: TGTGCCAGTAGTATTTGGGGGCTCTCAGGGGCCAACGTCCTGACTTTC.

The chain links TRBV7-3 to TRBJ1-1; TRBD1 is a possible D gene (5 bases). Germline V gene sequence: CDR1 SGHTA, CDR2 FQGTGA. V was pared by 5 bases and J by 4 bases, with 14 bases between. The CDR3 is made up of 14 amino acids. The DNA of the CDR3 is TGTGCCAGCAGCCCAAGCCCAGGGTTCACTGAAGCTTTCTTT. Residues: CASSPSPGFTEAFF.

CDR3 amino acids: CASSQWDQLGGEQFF. DNA for the CDR3: TGTGCCAGCAGCCAATGGGACCAGTTAGGGGGTGAGCAGTTCTTC. The rearrangement uses TRBV3-1 (or the pseudogene TRBV3-2) and TRBJ2-1, with D perhaps TRBD1 (6 bases). Germline lookup yields CDR1 LGHDT and CDR2 YNNKEL (reference sequence). V gave up 2 bases and J gave up 9 bases, with 17 bases separating them. This CDR3 spans 15 amino acids.

This chain uses TRBV6-6 with TRBJ2-3; the match to TRBD2 covers 12 bases. Trimming removed 5 bases from V and 1 base from J; junction bases left unmatched: 13. Germline V lookup: CDR1 MNHNY, CDR2 SVGAGI (reference sequence). The CDR3 spans 19 residues. The CDR3 loop is CASSPRLAGAPSRTDTQYF. CDR3 sequence (DNA): TGTGCCAGCAGTCCCAGACTAGCGGGAGCCCCCTCCCGCACAGATACGCAGTATTTT.

The rearrangement links TRBV6-1 to TRBJ1-6; D not certain. The ends were cut back, 1 base at V and 0 bases at J, with 10 bases in the middle. Germline CDR1 reads MNHNS; CDR2 reads SASEGT. The CDR3 length is 17 residues. The CDR3 loop is CASSEGSWSSYNSPLHF. The CDR3 DNA reads as TGTGCCAGCAGTGAAGGAAGTTGGAGCTCCTATAATTCACCCCTCCACTTT.

V is TRBV19 and J is TRBJ2-5; 7 bases fit TRBD1. V shed 3 bases and J 1 base; nucleotides not matched to a gene: 5. CDR3 length equals 15 residues. Germline CDR1 LNHDA, CDR2 SQIVND (reference sequence). CDR3 residues: CASSIPRGPQETQYF. The CDR3 nucleotides read TGTGCCAGTAGTATTCCAAGGGGGCCCCAAGAGACCCAGTACTTC.